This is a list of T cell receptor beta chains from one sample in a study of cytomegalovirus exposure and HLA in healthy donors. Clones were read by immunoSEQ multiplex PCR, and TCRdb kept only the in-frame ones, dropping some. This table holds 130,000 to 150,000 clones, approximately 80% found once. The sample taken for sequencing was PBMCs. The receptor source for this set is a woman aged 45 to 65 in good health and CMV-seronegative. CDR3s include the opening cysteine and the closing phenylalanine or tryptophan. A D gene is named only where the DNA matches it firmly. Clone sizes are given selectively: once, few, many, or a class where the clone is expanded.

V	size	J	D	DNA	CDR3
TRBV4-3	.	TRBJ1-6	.	TGCGCCAGCAGCCAAAGGAGGTGGGGTTCACCCCTCCACTTT	CASSQRRWGSPLHF
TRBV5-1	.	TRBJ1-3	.	TGCGCCAGCAGCTTGGGGCAATACTCTGGAAACACCATATATTTT	CASSLGQYSGNTIYF
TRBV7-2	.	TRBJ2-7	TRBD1	TGTGCCAGCAGCCCGAACCGGGACAGGGCCTACGAGCAGTACTTC	CASSPNRDRAYEQYF
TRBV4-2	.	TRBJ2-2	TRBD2	TGTGCCAGCAGCCAAGAGGCTAGCGGGGGGGCCGGGGAGCTGTTTTTT	CASSQEASGGAGELFF
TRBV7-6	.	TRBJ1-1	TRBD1	TGTGCCAGCAGCTCCCTCCAGGGGGTTGGCCCTGAAGCTTTCTTT	CASSSLQGVGPEAFF
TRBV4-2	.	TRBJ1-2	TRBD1	TGTGCCAGCAGCCAGGACAGGGGTGGTGGCTACACCTTC	CASSQDRGGGYTF
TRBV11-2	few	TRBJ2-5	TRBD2	TGTGCCAGCAGCCTCGTCTATTTAGCGGGGGGTTTGGAGACCCAGTACTTC	CASSLVYLAGGLETQYF
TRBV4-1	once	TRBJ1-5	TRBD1	TGCGCCAGCAGCCAAGTGGACAGGGATACTCAGCCCCAGCATTTT	CASSQVDRDTQPQHF
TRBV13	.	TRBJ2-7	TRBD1	TGTGCCAGCAGCTTACCCGGACAGGGCTCCTACGAGCAGTACTTC	CASSLPGQGSYEQYF
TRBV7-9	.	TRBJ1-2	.	TGTGCCAGCAGCCCTGGGGACACCCCCTTCTATGGCTACACCTTC	CASSPGDTPFYGYTF
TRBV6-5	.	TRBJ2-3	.	TGTGCCAGCAGTTACTCGAGTAGCGGTCGCACAGATACGCAGTATTTT	CASSYSSSGRTDTQYF
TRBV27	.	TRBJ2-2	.	TGTGCCAGCAGTTTTCCCGACAGTTCGGAGCTGTTTTTT	CASSFPDSSELFF
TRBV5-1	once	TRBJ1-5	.	TGCGCCAGCAGAGTGACGGAGGATCAGCCCCAGCATTTT	CASRVTEDQPQHF
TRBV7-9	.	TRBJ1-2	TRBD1	TGTGCCAGCAGTTTTACAGGGGGTGCTGGCTACACCTTC	CASSFTGGAGYTF
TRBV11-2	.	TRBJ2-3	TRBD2	TGTGCCAGCAGCCCCCGGCTAGCGGGGATTCTCACAGATACGCAGTATTTT	CASSPRLAGILTDTQYF
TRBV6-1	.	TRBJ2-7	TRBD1	TGTGCCAGCAGTACCACAGGGGGCAGGTGGGAGCAGTACTTC	CASSTTGGRWEQYF
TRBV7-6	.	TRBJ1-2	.	TGTGCCAGCAGCTCCCAGACAGTAGCTAACTATGGCTACACCTTC	CASSSQTVANYGYTF
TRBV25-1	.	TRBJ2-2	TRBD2	TGTGCCACCTCTGGACTAGCGGGGCCCGGGACCGGGGAGCTGTTTTTT	CATSGLAGPGTGELFF
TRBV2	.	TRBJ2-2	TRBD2	TGTGCCAGCAGTCGGACTAGCGCGGGTCCAAAAGCCGGGGAGCTGTTTTTT	CASSRTSAGPKAGELFF
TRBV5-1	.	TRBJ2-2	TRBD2	TGCGCCAGCAGTCCCAGCGGGGGGTCCACCGGGGAGCTGTTTTTT	CASSPSGGSTGELFF
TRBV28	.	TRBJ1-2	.	TGTGCCAGCAGTTATACCCCCGGGTCCGGCTACACCTTC	CASSYTPGSGYTF
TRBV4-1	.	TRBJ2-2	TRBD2	TGCGCCAGCAGCCACCTCGGACTAGCGGTTAACACCGGGGAGCTGTTTTTT	CASSHLGLAVNTGELFF
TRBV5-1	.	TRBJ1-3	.	TGCGCCAGCAGCTTATTGACGGACAGAGGAAACACCATATATTTT	CASSLLTDRGNTIYF
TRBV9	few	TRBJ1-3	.	TGTGCCAGCAGCGTCGAGGGAGACTCTGGAAACACCATATATTTT	CASSVEGDSGNTIYF
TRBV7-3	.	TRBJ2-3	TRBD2	TGTGCCAGCAGCCCCGTTCTAGCGGGGGGGCTTGATACGCAGTATTTT	CASSPVLAGGLDTQYF
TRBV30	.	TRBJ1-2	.	TGTGCCTGCACTCCCGGGGGAGATGGCTACACCTTC	CACTPGGDGYTF
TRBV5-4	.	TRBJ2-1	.	TGTGCCAGCAGCTTGATCGCGGGTATTTTCAATGAGCAGTTCTTC	CASSLIAGIFNEQFF
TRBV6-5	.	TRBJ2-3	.	TGTGCCAGCAGTCGAACAGAATCATCCCCGCAGTATTTT	CASSRTESSPQYF
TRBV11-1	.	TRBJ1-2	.	TGTGCCAGCAGCTCCCCCACTCGGGGAGTTAACTATGGCTACACCTTC	CASSSPTRGVNYGYTF
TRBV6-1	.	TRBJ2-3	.	TGTGCCAGCAGTGACGGACAGCCCACAGATACGCAGTATTTT	CASSDGQPTDTQYF
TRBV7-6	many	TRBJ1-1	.	TGTGCCAGCAGCGTAGGGCGGGGGGACGTCACTGAAGCTTTCTTT	CASSVGRGDVTEAFF
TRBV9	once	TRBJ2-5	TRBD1	TGTGCCAGCAGCACCGGACAGGCCCAAGAGACCCAGTACTTC	CASSTGQAQETQYF
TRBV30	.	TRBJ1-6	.	TGTGCCTGGACGAAGGGGCTTGATTCACCCCTCCACTTT	CAWTKGLDSPLHF
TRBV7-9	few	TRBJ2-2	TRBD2	TGTGCCAGCACCAAGGGACTAGCTGTGGGAAAGCTGTTTTTT	CASTKGLAVGKLFF
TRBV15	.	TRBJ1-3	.	TGTGCCACCAGCAGAACTAGGCAGACGGGAGGATTAGCTGGAAACACCATATATTTT	CATSRTRQTGGLAGNTIYF
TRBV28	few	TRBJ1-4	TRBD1	TGTGCCAGCAGCTCAGGGGGCGGTGATTGGAAACTGTTTTTT	CASSSGGGDWKLFF
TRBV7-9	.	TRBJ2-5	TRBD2	TGTGCCAGCAGCTATGGGGGCCAGCGGGGGGAAGAGACCCAGTACTTC	CASSYGGQRGEETQYF
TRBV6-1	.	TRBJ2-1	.	TGTGCCAGCAGTGACTTTTATGAGCAGTTCTTC	CASSDFYEQFF
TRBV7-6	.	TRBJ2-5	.	TGTGCCAGCAGCTTAGATGGGGGGTTCCAAGAGACCCAGTACTTC	CASSLDGGFQETQYF
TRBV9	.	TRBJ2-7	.	TGTGCCAGCAGCGTAGGGACTACAAATTCCTACGAGCAGTACTTC	CASSVGTTNSYEQYF
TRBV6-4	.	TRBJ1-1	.	TGTGCCAGCAGTGAGGAGGGGAACACTGAAGCTTTCTTT	CASSEEGNTEAFF
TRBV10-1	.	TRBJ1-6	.	TGCGCCAGCAGTGAGCGGAGAGGGAATTCACCCCTCCACTTT	CASSERRGNSPLHF
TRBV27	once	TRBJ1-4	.	TGTGCCAGCAGTTTAATGCCACCACAGGGTTTTAATGAAAAACTGTTTTTT	CASSLMPPQGFNEKLFF
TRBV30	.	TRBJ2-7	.	TGTGCCTGGAGTGTACAAAGGGACACCGAGCAGTACTTC	CAWSVQRDTEQYF
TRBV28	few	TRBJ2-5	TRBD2	TGTGCCAGCAGTTTATATCGAGCGGGGGGACAAGAGACCCAGTACTTC	CASSLYRAGGQETQYF
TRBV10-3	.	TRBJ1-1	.	TGTGCCATCAGTGAACAACAGGGTCCGAACACTGAAGCTTTCTTT	CAISEQQGPNTEAFF
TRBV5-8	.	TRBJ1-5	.	TGTGCCAGCAGCTGGCGGTCCCGGAGAGCCCAGCATTTT	CASSWRSRRAQHF
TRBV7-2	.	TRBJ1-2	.	TGTGCCAGCAGCCCGAACAGGGATCGTGGCTACACCTTC	CASSPNRDRGYTF
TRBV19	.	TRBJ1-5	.	TGTGCCACTTCACCGTCCAGGGGCGTGGGCAATCAGCCCCAGCATTTT	CATSPSRGVGNQPQHF